Below, 19 T cell receptor beta chains from the same sample are listed, as sequenced in a study of CD8+ T cells in alopecia areata. Isolated RNA was reverse transcribed into cDNA used as the sequencing template. The protocol was immunoSEQ multiplex PCR, while the TCRdb copy is restricted to in-frame clones and leaves out a portion. The repertoire consists of 250,000 or so clones, none detected only once. Cells pooled from cutaneous lymph nodes were sorted on CD4, CD8alpha, NKG2D, NKG2ACE and other markers. Sequenced sample: CD4+ T cells sorted from a lymph node. The receptors stem from a C3H/HeJ mouse with alopecia areata. This mouse strain has H2-k as its MHC haplotype.

Concerning this clone: Germline and genes here are mouse. The sequence runs out 4 residues before the end of the CDR3; the remainder is reconstructed from the germline J gene. The chain employs TRBV1 and TRBJ2-1; the D is unclear. This CDR3 region has 14 residues. Trimming cost V 0 bases and J 6 bases, with 9 bases left between them. CDR1 NSQYPW and CDR2 LRSPGD come from the germline V gene (reference sequence). CDR3 sequence: CTCSADPRLAEQFF. The covered CDR3 bases are TGCACCTGCAGTGCAGATCCCAGGCTTGCT.

Of note for this clone: The gene names here belong to mouse. The read stops 4 residues short of the end of the CDR3; the missing end is completed from the germline J gene. The rearrangement joins TRBV13-1 to TRBJ2-3; tentatively, D is TRBD1 (5 bases). CDR1 is NSHNY and CDR2 is SYGAGN in the germline V gene. V shed 3 bases and J shed 3 bases, with 8 bases lying between them. The CDR3 has 13 residues. CDR3 sequence reads: CASSAGNAETLYF. The CDR3 DNA, read in part, is TGTGCCAGCAGTGCAGGGAACGCAGAA.

About this clone: The genes are named according to mouse. The read ends 4 residues early relative to the CDR3; the germline J gene fills the gap. V is TRBV13-1 and J is TRBJ1-1, with D possibly TRBD1 on 6 matching bases. There are 11 residues in the CDR3. The V end lost 9 bases, the J end lost 3 bases, and 9 bases lay between the germline ends. CDR1 NSHNY and CDR2 SYGAGN come from the germline V gene. CDR3 DNA (partial): TGTGCCACCGGGACACACACA. The encoded protein is CATGTHT. The CDR3 in full is CATGTHTEVFF.

A word on this clone: A much larger clonotype is one base distant, so this may be a read error. Genes and germline come from the mouse. The sequenced fragment ends 4 residues before the CDR3 boundary, so the rest is inferred from the germline J gene. Other DNA sequences in this specimen translate into the identical CDR3. This rearrangement joins TRBV13-1 to TRBJ2-5; TRBD2 matches at 11 bases. The CDR3 contains 14 residues. The J segment lost 2 bases and the V segment lost 5 bases, leaving 1 base of the junction unmatched. Germline values: CDR1 NSHNY, CDR2 SYGAGN. The CDR3 loop reads CASRGTGGQDTQYF. CDR3 DNA, as far as it was read: TGTGCCAGCAGGGGGACTGGGGGCCAAGAC.

This clone was counted only a few times. Gene names refer to mouse genes. The sequenced fragment ends 3 residues before the CDR3 boundary, so the rest is inferred from the germline J gene. Other DNA sequences in the same sample also yield this CDR3. The chain couples TRBV5 to TRBJ1-6; no clear D. TRBJ1-6 is placed among ORFs of uncertain function. The germline CDR1 and CDR2 sequences are LGHNA and YNLKQL (reference sequence). Trimming pared 1 base from V and 4 bases from J, leaving 5 bases between. The length of the CDR3 is 14 residues. Partial CDR3 DNA: TGTGCCAGCAGCCAAGTCCAGTATAATTCGCCC. Protein: CASSQVQYNSP. The full CDR3 protein is CASSQVQYNSPLYF.

In this sample, this clone turned up many times. Germline and genes here are mouse. The read stops 4 residues short of the end of the CDR3; the missing end is completed from the germline J gene. Within the sample, other DNA sequences also encode this same CDR3. The V gene is TRBV1, the J gene TRBJ2-7; no reliable D call. Trimming left V 3 bases short and J 3 bases short, with 6 bases between. The CDR3 loop spans 12 amino acids. Germline V gene sequence: CDR1 NSQYPW, CDR2 LRSPGD (reference sequence). CDR3 amino acids: CTCSALGYEQYF. Incomplete CDR3 DNA: TGCACCTGCAGTGCTCTTGGCTAT.

Details on this clone: Gene and germline names: mouse. The CDR3 end lies 4 residues beyond the end of the read and is filled in from the germline J gene. The chain employs TRBV5 and TRBJ2-5, with TRBD1 identical over 10 bases. This CDR3 has 14 amino acids. Germline lookup yields CDR1 LGHNA and CDR2 YNLKQL (reference sequence). The sequenced part of the CDR3 DNA is TGTGCCAGCAGGGCCGGGACAGGGGAAGAC. As protein: CASRAGTGED. The whole CDR3 protein is CASRAGTGEDTQYF.

This clone was observed a few times. The gene symbols are mouse symbols. The CDR3 end lies 4 residues beyond the end of the read and is filled in from the germline J gene. This chain joins TRBV14 and TRBJ2-1, with 7 bases fitting TRBD2. The germline gives CDR1 SGHDT, CDR2 FRDEAV. CDR3 size: 12 residues. J lost 2 bases, V lost 10 bases, and 3 bases had no gene match. Partial CDR3 DNA: TGTGCCGCCGGGGGGGACTATGCT. Translation gives CAAGGDYA. The complete CDR3 protein is CAAGGDYAEQFF. The entire variable domain, with the rest obtained from reference TRBV14 and TRBJ2-1, is as follows: EAGVTQSPRYAVLQEGQAVSFWCDPISGHDTLYWYQQPRDQGPQLLVYFRDEAVIDNSQLPSDRFSAVRPKGTNSTLKIQSAKQGDTATYLCAAGGDYAEQFFGPGTRLTVL.

This clone appeared a few times. Genes here carry mouse names. The read comes to an end 4 residues before the CDR3 does, leaving the germline J gene to fill in the end. The rearrangement joins TRBV31 to TRBJ2-1; 7 nucleotides align to TRBD2. The CDR3 is made up of 13 amino acids. Trimming removed 5 bases from V and 1 base from J; junction bases left unmatched: 2. Germline V lookup: CDR1 GKSSPN, CDR2 SITVG. CDR3 DNA, as far as it was read: TGTGCCTGGGATGGGGGGAACTATGCT. This translates into CAWDGGNYA. The full CDR3 reads CAWDGGNYAEQFF.

This clone was seen only a few times. All gene names here are mouse names. The CDR3 goes on 4 residues after the read ends, and that part is filled in from the germline J gene. The chain joins TRBV5 to TRBJ2-4, with TRBD1 matching over 8 bases. The CDR3 runs 14 residues. Germline lookup yields CDR1 LGHNA and CDR2 YNLKQL (reference sequence). After removal of 4 bases from V and 0 bases from J, the junction contained 0 bases not matched to a gene. The CDR3 here is CASSRTGSQNTLYF. The sequenced part of the CDR3 DNA is TGTGCCAGCAGCCGGACAGGGAGTCAAAAC.

A remark on this clone: The genes are named according to mouse. Sequencing ends 4 residues short of the CDR3 end; the germline J gene provides the rest. The chain has TRBV19 and TRBJ2-1; the match to TRBD2 covers 9 bases. CDR3 length: 14 amino acids. In germline, CDR1 is FNHDT, CDR2 SITEND (reference sequence). The sequenced CDR3 bases are TGTGCCAGCAGTCTGGGGGGGGCGCGGGCT. This translates into CASSLGGARA. The full CDR3 protein reads CASSLGGARAEQFF. Drawing the rest from reference TRBV19 and TRBJ2-1, the complete variable domain is GGIITQTPKFLIGQEGQKLTLKCQQNFNHDTMYWYRQDSGKGLRLIYYSITENDLQKGDLSEGYDASREKKSSFSLTVTSAQKNEMAVFLCASSLGGARAEQFFGPGTRLTVL.

This clone was detected a few times. Gene names are the mouse ones. The read terminates 4 residues before the CDR3 end, so the remaining end is supplied by the germline J gene. The chain combines TRBV13-1 with TRBJ2-2, with 14 bases matching TRBD2. Germline loops: CDR1 NSHNY, CDR2 SYGAGN. CDR3 length equals 18 residues. V was pared by 3 bases and J by 3 bases, with 7 bases of the junction left unmatched. The DNA read from the CDR3 is TGTGCCAGCAGTGGTGGGACTGGGGGGGCGCGAGACACCGGG. The encoded protein is CASSGGTGGARDTG. The CDR3, in full, reads CASSGGTGGARDTGQLYF.

This clone was observed a few times. The genes and germline here are from mouse. The read comes to an end 4 residues before the CDR3 does, leaving the germline J gene to fill in the end. The same CDR3 also results from other DNA sequences found in this sample. The gene calls are TRBV1 and TRBJ2-1, with TRBD1 identical over 7 bases. The germline CDR1 and CDR2 sequences are NSQYPW and LRSPGD (reference sequence). CDR3 length: 15 amino acids. V dropped 3 bases and J dropped 1; count of bases not matched to a gene: 3. CDR3 residues: CTCSAGTANYAEQFF. The covered CDR3 bases are TGCACCTGCAGTGCTGGGACAGCCAACTATGCT.

Comment on this clone: Each gene name is a mouse one. The DNA ends 4 residues before the CDR3 does, and the rest of the CDR3 is filled in from the germline J gene. The chain combines TRBV13-1 with TRBJ2-5; TRBD1 aligns across 7 bases. V trimming: 4 bases; J trimming: 0 bases; junction bases outside the gene matches: 8. This CDR3 region has 16 residues. Germline CDR1 NSHNY, CDR2 SYGAGN. The CDR3 loop is CASSRQGALNQDTQYF. The CDR3 bases that were read are TGTGCCAGCAGTCGACAGGGAGCCCTTAACCAAGAC.

In regard to this clone: Mouse names are used for the genes. The sequenced part of the CDR3 DNA is TGTGCCAGCAGTGAAAGAGAGGGTGCAGAA. The encoded protein is CASSEREGAE. The CDR3, in full, reads CASSEREGAETLYF. The chain is built from TRBV13-3 and TRBJ2-3; D not resolved. The CDR3 end lies 4 residues beyond the end of the read and is filled in from the germline J gene. Germline V gene sequence: CDR1 NNHDY, CDR2 SYVADS. CDR3 length equals 14 residues. V was trimmed by 2 bases and J by 1 base, leaving 8 bases between them.

Details on this clone: Germline and genes: mouse. The read halts 4 residues ahead of the CDR3 end, with the missing end drawn from the germline J gene. The rearrangement joins TRBV19 to TRBJ2-3; 9 bases match TRBD1. This CDR3 contains 15 residues. The V gene's germline CDR1 is FNHDT and CDR2 SITEND (reference sequence). This CDR3 reads CASSIARTGEETLYF. CDR3 DNA, as far as it was read: TGTGCCAGCAGTATAGCTCGGACAGGGGAAGAA.

This clone was detected a few times. Gene names and germline match the mouse. This CDR3 is CASSLGVNQDTQYF. Incomplete CDR3 DNA: TGTGCCAGCTCTCTTGGGGTTAACCAAGAC. The chain links TRBV12-1 to TRBJ2-5, with a possible D match to TRBD2 (5 bases). The DNA ends 4 residues before the CDR3 does, and the rest of the CDR3 is filled in from the germline J gene. V was clipped by 1 base and J by 0 bases, with 7 bases between them. Germline V gene sequence: CDR1 SGHSN, CDR2 HYEKVE. This CDR3 is 14 amino acids long.

This clone was detected a few times. These gene names are mouse names. The read terminates 4 residues before the CDR3 end, so the remaining end is supplied by the germline J gene. This sample also contains other DNA sequences that code for the same CDR3. The chain recombines TRBV1 with TRBJ2-3; tentative D call: TRBD2 (6 bases). Germline CDR1 is NSQYPW and CDR2 is LRSPGD (reference sequence). The CDR3 runs to 14 residues. Trimming removed 1 base at V and 3 bases at J, with 8 bases between. CDR3 DNA, as far as it was read: TGCACCTGCAGTGCAGGGCTGGGGGCAGAA. This sequence encodes CTCSAGLGAE. The whole CDR3 protein reads CTCSAGLGAETLYF.

Details on this clone: Gene names and germline refer to mouse. The CDR3 is CASGEVLGEYAEQFF. CDR3 DNA (partial): TGTGCCAGCGGTGAGGTGCTGGGGGAGTATGCT. V gene TRBV13-2 combines with J gene TRBJ2-1, with 7 bases identical to TRBD2. The read gets to within 4 residues of the CDR3 end, and the germline J gene fills in the rest. This CDR3 has 15 amino acids. CDR1 is NNHNN and CDR2 is SYGAGS in the germline V gene (reference sequence). The V and J ends lost 2 bases and 4 bases, in that order; junction bases with no gene match: 6.